Below, 12 T cell receptor beta chains from the same sample are listed, as sequenced in a study of CD8+ T cells in alopecia areata. In each case, RNA was isolated and then reverse transcribed into cDNA as the sequencing template. The assay was immunoSEQ multiplex PCR, and TCRdb's table has in-frame clones only and misses some. The sample lists 80,000 to 95,000 clones, 44% occurring once. Treatment meaning: oral pan-JAK inhibitor, 5-10 mg twice daily. The specimen comprised CD8+ T cells sorted from blood, sampled at week 24, from a patient treated with tofacitinib. The receptor source for this set is a human donor with alopecia areata.

The chain is built from TRBV7-9 and TRBJ2-1, with TRBD2 as a possible D gene (5 bases). With 4 bases removed from V and 1 base from J, the gap between germline ends came to 8 bases. Germline CDR1 reads SEHNR; CDR2 reads FQNEAQ (reference sequence). CDR3 length: 14 amino acids. The CDR3 DNA is TGTGCCAGCAGCTCCGGGGATTCCTACAATGAGCAGTTCTTC. This gives the protein CASSSGDSYNEQFF.

This chain connects TRBV7-2 to TRBJ2-7; 7 positions match TRBD1. The V segment lost 5 bases and the J segment 5 bases; nucleotides outside the gene matches: 12. CDR1 and CDR2 from the germline V gene are SGHTA and FQGNSA. The CDR3 spans 15 residues. The CDR3 spells CASSQRQGTFNEQYF. The CDR3 DNA sequence: TGTGCCAGCAGCCAGAGACAGGGTACATTCAACGAGCAGTACTTC. Together with reference TRBV7-2 and TRBJ2-7, the CDR3 gives the full variable domain: GAGVSQSPSNKVTEKGKDVELRCDPISGHTALYWYRQSLGQGLEFLIYFQGNSAPDKSGLPSDRFSAERTGGSVSTLTIQRTQQEDSAVYLCASSQRQGTFNEQYFGPGTRLTVT.

The CDR3 sequence: CASSYSNSPQGGGEQFF. CDR3 DNA sequence: TGTGCCAGCAGTTACTCGAACTCTCCTCAAGGGGGTGGTGAGCAGTTCTTC. The chain employs TRBV27 and TRBJ2-1; D may be TRBD1 (6 bases). Trimming removed 4 bases from V and 9 bases from J, with 25 bases in between. The germline V gene encodes CDR1 MNHEY and CDR2 SMNVEV (reference sequence). CDR3 length: 17 residues.

This clone was seen a few times. The chain has TRBV11-2 and TRBJ2-1; D might be TRBD1 or TRBD2, each matching 6 bases. The CDR3 is 12 residues long. CDR1 SGHAT and CDR2 FQNNGV come from the germline V gene. Trimming stripped 7 bases from V and 7 bases from J, with 11 bases between. Written as DNA, the CDR3 is TGTGCCAGCATGGGGGCGGGGAATGAGCAGTTCTTC. It codes for CASMGAGNEQFF.

The chain is built from TRBV5-1 and TRBJ2-2; 10 bases line up with TRBD2. J gave up 10 bases and V 4 bases, and 10 bases lay outside the gene matches. Germline V gene lookup returns CDR1 SGHRS and CDR2 YFSETQ. The CDR3 loop spans 15 amino acids. The CDR3 region has the DNA TGCGCCAGCAGCACCGGGACTAGCGCCAGGTCGGAGCTGTTTTTT. It yields the protein CASSTGTSARSELFF.

This clone was observed a handful of times. The chain uses TRBV7-2 and TRBJ2-2, with unresolved D. The CDR3 loop spans 12 amino acids. Germline CDR1 reads SGHTA; CDR2 reads FQGNSA. The V gene lost 11 bases and the J gene lost 5 bases, with 12 bases spanning the gap. For the CDR3, the DNA is TGTGCCCAAGGGCAGTCAACCGGGGAGCTGTTTTTT. It is translated as CAQGQSTGELFF.

The chain joins TRBV5-4 to TRBJ2-7; no reliable D call. The CDR3 covers 12 residues. Germline-derived CDR1 and CDR2 are SGHNT and YYREEE (reference sequence). The V and J ends lost 5 bases and 0 bases respectively, with 6 bases between them. The CDR3, as DNA: TGTGCCAGCAGAGGTGCCTCCTACGAGCAGTACTTC. Its translation: CASRGASYEQYF.

This chain connects TRBV28 to TRBJ1-5, with D possibly matching TRBD1 (6 bases). Trimming pared 5 bases from V and 5 bases from J, leaving 16 bases between. The CDR3 runs to 15 residues. CDR1 and CDR2 (germline): MDHEN, SYDVKM. Written as DNA, the CDR3 is TGTGCCAGCAGTCCTAACAGGGTCGTCGATCAGCCCCAGCATTTT. The encoded protein is CASSPNRVVDQPQHF. Full variable domain (rest looked up from reference TRBV28 and TRBJ1-5): DVKVTQSSRYLVKRTGEKVFLECVQDMDHENMFWYRQDPGLGLRLIYFSYDVKMKEKGDIPEGYSVSREKKERFSLILESASTNQTSMYLCASSPNRVVDQPQHFGDGTRLSIL.

V gene TRBV18 combines with J gene TRBJ2-1; the D gene is possibly TRBD2 (6 bases). The germline V and J ends were trimmed by 0 bases and 6 bases, with 9 bases remaining between them. CDR1 is KGHSH and CDR2 is LQKENI in the germline V gene. The CDR3 has 14 residues. The chain's CDR3 is CASSPPDGGNEQFF. Here the CDR3 DNA reads TGTGCCAGCTCACCACCCGACGGGGGCAATGAGCAGTTCTTC.

DNA of the CDR3: TGTGCCAGCACCCGGCGGGGGGGAAGCTCCTACAATGAGCAGTTCTTC. This sequence encodes CASTRRGGSSYNEQFF. J is TRBJ2-1 and V is TRBV27; TRBD2 agrees at 9 bases. Germline CDR1 MNHEY, CDR2 SMNVEV (reference sequence). The CDR3 is made up of 16 amino acids. V lost 7 bases and J lost 0; bases outside the gene matches: 7.

This chain links TRBV29-1 with TRBJ2-2; D unclear. The germline gives CDR1 SQVTM, CDR2 ANQGSEA. The V gene lost 1 base and the J gene lost 6 bases, with 9 bases spanning the gap. The CDR3 consists of 13 residues. The DNA for the CDR3 is TGCAGCGTTGAAGTTAGGGTGGCCGGGGAGCTGTTTTTT. This codes for CSVEVRVAGELFF.

This clone has more than one count but fewer than ten. The chain combines TRBV7-9 with TRBJ2-1; D remains ambiguous. Germline CDR1 is SEHNR and CDR2 is FQNEAQ (reference sequence). Trimming removed 0 bases at V and 7 bases at J, with 4 bases between. The CDR3 is made up of 12 amino acids. The CDR3 coding sequence is TGTGCCAGCAGCTTAGCGCGTAATGAGCAGTTCTTC. Protein sequence: CASSLARNEQFF.